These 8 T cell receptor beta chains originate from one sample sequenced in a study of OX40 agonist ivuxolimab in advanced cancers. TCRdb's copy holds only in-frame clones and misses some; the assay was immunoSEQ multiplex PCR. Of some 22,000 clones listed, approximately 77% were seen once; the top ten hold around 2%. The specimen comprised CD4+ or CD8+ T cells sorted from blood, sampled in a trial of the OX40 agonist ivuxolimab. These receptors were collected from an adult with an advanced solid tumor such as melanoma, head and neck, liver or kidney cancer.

The CDR3 reads CASSFITGDTYNEQFF. Here the CDR3 DNA reads TGTGCCAGCAGTTTTATAACAGGGGATACCTACAATGAGCAGTTCTTC. The rearrangement joins TRBV7-6 to TRBJ2-1; TRBD1 agrees at 7 bases. Germline V gives CDR1 SGHVS, CDR2 FNYEAQ. The CDR3 has 16 amino acids. Trimming took 6 bases from V and 2 from J; bases not matched to a gene: 10.

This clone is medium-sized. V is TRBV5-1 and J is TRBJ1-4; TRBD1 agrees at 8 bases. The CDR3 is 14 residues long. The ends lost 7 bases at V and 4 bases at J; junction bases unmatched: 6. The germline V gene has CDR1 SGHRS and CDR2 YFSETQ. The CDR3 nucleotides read TGCGCCAGCTCAGGGGGCGCCGGTAATGAAAAACTGTTTTTT. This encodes CASSGGAGNEKLFF.

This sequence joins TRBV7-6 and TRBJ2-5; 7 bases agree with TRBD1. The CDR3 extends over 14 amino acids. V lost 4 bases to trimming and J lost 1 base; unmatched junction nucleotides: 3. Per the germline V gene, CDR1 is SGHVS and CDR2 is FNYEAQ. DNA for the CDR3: TGTGCCAGCAGCTCCACAGGGGCCCAAGAGACCCAGTACTTC. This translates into CASSSTGAQETQYF.

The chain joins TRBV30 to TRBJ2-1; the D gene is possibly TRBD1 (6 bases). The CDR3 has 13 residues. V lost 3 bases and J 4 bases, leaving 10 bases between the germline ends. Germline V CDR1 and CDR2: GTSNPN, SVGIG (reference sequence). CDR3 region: CAWSRGQYNEQFF. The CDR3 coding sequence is TGTGCCTGGAGCAGGGGTCAATACAATGAGCAGTTCTTC.

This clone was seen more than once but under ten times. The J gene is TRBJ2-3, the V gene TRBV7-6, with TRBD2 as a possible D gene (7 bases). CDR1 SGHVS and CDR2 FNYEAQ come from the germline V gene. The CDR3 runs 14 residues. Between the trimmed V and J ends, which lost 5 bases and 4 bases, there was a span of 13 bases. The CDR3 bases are TGTGCCAGCAGCCGGGGGGCTAGCTCAGATACGCAGTATTTT. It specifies CASSRGASSDTQYF.

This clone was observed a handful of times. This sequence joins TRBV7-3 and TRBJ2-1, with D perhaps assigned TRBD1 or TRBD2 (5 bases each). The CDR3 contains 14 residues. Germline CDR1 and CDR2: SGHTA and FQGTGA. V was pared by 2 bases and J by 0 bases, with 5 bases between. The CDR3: CASSLGTSYNEQFF. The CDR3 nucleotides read TGTGCCAGCAGCTTAGGGACCTCCTACAATGAGCAGTTCTTC.

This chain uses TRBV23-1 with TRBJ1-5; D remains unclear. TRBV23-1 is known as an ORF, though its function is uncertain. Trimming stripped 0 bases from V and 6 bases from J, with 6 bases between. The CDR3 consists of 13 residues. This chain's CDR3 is CASSQSPGQPQHF. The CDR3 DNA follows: TGCGCCAGCAGTCAATCACCCGGTCAGCCCCAGCATTTT.

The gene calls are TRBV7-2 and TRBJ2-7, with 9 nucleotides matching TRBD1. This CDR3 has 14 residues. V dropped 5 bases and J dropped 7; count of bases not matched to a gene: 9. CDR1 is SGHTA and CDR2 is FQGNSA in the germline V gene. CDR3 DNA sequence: TGTGCCAGCAGCACACGGGGACAGGGAGGAGAGCAGTACTTC. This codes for CASSTRGQGGEQYF.